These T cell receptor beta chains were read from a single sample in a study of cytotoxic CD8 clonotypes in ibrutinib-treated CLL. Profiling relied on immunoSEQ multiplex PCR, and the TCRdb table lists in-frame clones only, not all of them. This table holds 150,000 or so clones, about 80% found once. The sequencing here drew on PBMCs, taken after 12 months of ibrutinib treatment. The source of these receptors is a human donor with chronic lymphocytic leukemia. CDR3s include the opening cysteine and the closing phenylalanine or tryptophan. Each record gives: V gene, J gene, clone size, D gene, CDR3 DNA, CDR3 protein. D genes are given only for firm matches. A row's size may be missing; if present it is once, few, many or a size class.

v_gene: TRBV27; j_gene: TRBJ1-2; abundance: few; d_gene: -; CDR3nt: TGTGCCAGCAGCTGGAACTATGGCTACACCTTC; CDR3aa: CASSWNYGYTF
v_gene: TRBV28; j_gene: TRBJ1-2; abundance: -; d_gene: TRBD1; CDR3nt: TGTGCCAGCAGTACTGGGACAGGGTACTATGGCTACACCTTC; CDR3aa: CASSTGTGYYGYTF
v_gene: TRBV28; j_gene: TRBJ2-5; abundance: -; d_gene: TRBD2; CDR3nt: TGTGCCAGCAGTTTATCTGGGGAGGGAGGAGAGACCCAGTACTTC; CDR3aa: CASSLSGEGGETQYF
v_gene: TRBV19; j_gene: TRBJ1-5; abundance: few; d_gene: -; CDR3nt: TGTGCCAGTAGTATATCAGGGGCTCAGCCCCAGCATTTT; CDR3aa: CASSISGAQPQHF
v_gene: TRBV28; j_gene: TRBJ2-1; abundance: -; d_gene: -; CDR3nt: TGTGCCAGCAGTGCTCATGACAGGTCCTCATGGCAGTTCTTC; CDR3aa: CASSAHDRSSWQFF
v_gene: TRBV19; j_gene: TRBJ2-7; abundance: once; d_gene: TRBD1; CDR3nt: TGTGCCAGTAGGAGGGGGCAGGACTACGAGCAGTACTTC; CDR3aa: CASRRGQDYEQYF
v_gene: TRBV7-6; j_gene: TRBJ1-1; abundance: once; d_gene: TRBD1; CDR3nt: TGTGCCAGCAGCGCACGGACAGGGATGAACACTGAAGCTTTCTTT; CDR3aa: CASSARTGMNTEAFF
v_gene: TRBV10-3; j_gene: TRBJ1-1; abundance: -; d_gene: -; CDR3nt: TGTGCCATCACCAGGGACCCAACGGTCCCTGAAGCTTTCTTT; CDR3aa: CAITRDPTVPEAFF
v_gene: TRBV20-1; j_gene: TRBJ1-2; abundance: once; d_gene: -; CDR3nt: TGCAGTGCTACGGGGCGGTCCGGCTACACCTTC; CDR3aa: CSATGRSGYTF
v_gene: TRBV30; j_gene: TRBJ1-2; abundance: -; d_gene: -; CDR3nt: TGTGCCTACGCGGGAGACCCCTATGGCTACACCTTC; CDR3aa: CAYAGDPYGYTF
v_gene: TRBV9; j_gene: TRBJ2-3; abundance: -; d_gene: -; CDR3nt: TGTGCCAGCAGCGTAGGTAATAGCGGTAGCACAGATACGCAGTATTTT; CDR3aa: CASSVGNSGSTDTQYF
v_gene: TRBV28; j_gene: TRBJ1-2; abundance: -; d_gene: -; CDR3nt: TGTGCCACCTCCTCTATAGGGATAGGCTATGGCTACACCTTC; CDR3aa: CATSSIGIGYGYTF
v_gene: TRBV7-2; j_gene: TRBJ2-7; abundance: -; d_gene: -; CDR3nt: TGTGCCAGCAGCTTAACGGGCAGGTCGGCCTACGAGCAGTACTTC; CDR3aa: CASSLTGRSAYEQYF
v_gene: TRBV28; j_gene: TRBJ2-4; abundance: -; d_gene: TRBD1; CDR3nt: TGTGCCAGCAGGGGACAGGGGGCGCTTGGGGCCAAAAACATTCAGTACTTC; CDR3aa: CASRGQGALGAKNIQYF
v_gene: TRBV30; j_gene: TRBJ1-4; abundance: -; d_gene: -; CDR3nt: TGTGCCTGGAGCAGACGGTGGGGCTCGAATGAAAAACTGTTTTTT; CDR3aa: CAWSRRWGSNEKLFF
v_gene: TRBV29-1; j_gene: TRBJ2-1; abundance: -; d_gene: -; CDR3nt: TGCAGCGTTGGCGGACTCGGCTCCTCCTACAATGAGCAGTTCTTC; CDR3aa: CSVGGLGSSYNEQFF
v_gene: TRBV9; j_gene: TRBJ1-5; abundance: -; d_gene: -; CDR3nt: TGTGCCAGCAGCGCAGGACAGACTCATCAGCCCCAGCATTTT; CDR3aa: CASSAGQTHQPQHF
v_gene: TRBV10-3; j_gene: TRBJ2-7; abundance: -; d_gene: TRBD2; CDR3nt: TGTGCCATCAGTGCTTTAGCGGGAGGCGCCCAGGAGCAGTACTTC; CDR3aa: CAISALAGGAQEQYF
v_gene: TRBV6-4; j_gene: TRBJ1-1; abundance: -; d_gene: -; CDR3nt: TGTGCCAGCGGTAGAAATAAGGACACTGAAGCTTTCTTT; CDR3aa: CASGRNKDTEAFF
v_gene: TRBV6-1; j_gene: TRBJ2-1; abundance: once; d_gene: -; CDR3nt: TGTGCCAGCAGTGGCACCAGGGGGGCCCTCTCCTACAATGAGCAGTTCTTC; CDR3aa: CASSGTRGALSYNEQFF
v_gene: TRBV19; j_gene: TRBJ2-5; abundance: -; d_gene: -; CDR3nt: TGTGCCAGTAGTATAGGACGAAGAGAGACCCAGTACTTC; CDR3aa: CASSIGRRETQYF
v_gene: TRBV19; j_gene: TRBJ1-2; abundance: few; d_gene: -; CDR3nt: TGTGCCAGTAGTATCGGCAGGGGTCACTATGGCTACACCTTC; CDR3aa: CASSIGRGHYGYTF
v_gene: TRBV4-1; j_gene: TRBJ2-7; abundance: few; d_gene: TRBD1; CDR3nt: TGCGCCAGCAGCCGGGACAGGGATTACGAGCAGTACTTC; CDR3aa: CASSRDRDYEQYF
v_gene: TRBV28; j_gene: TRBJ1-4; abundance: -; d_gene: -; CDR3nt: TGTGCCAGCAGTTCCGTCCGACGGATGGCAACTAATGAAAAACTGTTTTTT; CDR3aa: CASSSVRRMATNEKLFF
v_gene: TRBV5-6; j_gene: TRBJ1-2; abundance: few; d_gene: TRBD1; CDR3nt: TGTGCCAGCAGCTCCTGGGACAGAGGGGCATCTGGCTACACCTTC; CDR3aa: CASSSWDRGASGYTF
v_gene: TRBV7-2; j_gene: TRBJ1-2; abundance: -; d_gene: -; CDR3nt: TGTGCCAGCAGCTTATTTAACCCCTTAGGTGGCTACACCTTC; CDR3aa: CASSLFNPLGGYTF
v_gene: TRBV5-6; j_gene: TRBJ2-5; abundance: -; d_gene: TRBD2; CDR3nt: TGTGCCAGTAGGACTAGCGGGAGACAAGAGACCCAGTACTTC; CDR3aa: CASRTSGRQETQYF
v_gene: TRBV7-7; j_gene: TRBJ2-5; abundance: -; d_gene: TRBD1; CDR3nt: TGTGCCAGCAGTCGAGACAGGGGAGAGACCCAGTACTTC; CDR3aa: CASSRDRGETQYF
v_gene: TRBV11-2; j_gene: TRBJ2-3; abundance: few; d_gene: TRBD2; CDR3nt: TGTGCCAGCAGCTCACCCAGGACTAGTCTACATACGCAGTATTTT; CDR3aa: CASSSPRTSLHTQYF
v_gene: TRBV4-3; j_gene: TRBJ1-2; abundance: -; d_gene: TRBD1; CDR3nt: TGCGCCAGCAGCCAGGGTTTCCCGGGACAGGGTTACTACTATGGCTACACCTTC; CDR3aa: CASSQGFPGQGYYYGYTF
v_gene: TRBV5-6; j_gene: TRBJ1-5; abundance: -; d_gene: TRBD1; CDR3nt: TGTGCCAGCAGCCGTCGGGACAGGGCGCATCAGCCCCAGCATTTT; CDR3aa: CASSRRDRAHQPQHF
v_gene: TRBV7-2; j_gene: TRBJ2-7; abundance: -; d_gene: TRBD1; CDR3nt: TGTGCCAGCAGCTTAACCGGGACAGGGGCCTACGAGCAGTACTTC; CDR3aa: CASSLTGTGAYEQYF
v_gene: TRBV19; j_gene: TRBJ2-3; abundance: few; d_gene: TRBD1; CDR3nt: TGTGCCAGTAGTATGACAGGGTTGAGCACAGATACGCAGTATTTT; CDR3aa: CASSMTGLSTDTQYF
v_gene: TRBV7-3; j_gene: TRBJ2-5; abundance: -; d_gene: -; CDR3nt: TGTGCCAGCAGCCCGTCGTTGGCGGGGGAGACCCAGTACTTC; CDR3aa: CASSPSLAGETQYF
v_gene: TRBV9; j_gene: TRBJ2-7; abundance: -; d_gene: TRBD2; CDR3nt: TGTGCCAGCAGCGAGGGACTAGCGGGAGCTTTCTACGAGCAGTACTTC; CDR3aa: CASSEGLAGAFYEQYF
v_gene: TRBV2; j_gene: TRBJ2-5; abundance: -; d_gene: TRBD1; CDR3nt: TGTGCCAGCAGGGACAGGGGTGAGACCCAGTACTTC; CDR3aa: CASRDRGETQYF
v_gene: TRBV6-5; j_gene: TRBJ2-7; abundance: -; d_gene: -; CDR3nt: TGTGCCAGCAGTTACTCGTTCGTGGGTTCCTACGAGCAGTACTTC; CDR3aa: CASSYSFVGSYEQYF
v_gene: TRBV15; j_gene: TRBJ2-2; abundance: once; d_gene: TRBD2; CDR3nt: TGTGCCACCAGCAGAGATCGAAGCGGGAGGGCTTCCACCGGGGAGCTGTTTTTT; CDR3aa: CATSRDRSGRASTGELFF
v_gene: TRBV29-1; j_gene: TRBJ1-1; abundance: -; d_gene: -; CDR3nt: TGCGGCTCGATGAACACTGAAGCTTTCTTT; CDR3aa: CGSMNTEAFF
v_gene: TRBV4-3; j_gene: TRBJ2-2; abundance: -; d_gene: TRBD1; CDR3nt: TGCGCCAGCAGCCAAGAGGGGACAGGGGGGATCACCGGGGAGCTGTTTTTT; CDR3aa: CASSQEGTGGITGELFF
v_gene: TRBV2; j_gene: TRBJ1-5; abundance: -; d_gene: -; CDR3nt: TGTGCCAGCACCTGGGGGCCGGCGGATCAGCCCCAGCATTTT; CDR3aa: CASTWGPADQPQHF
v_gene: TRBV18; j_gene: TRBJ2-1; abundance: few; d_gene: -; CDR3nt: TGTGCCAGCTCACCAACCTCGTACAATGAGCAGTTCTTC; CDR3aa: CASSPTSYNEQFF
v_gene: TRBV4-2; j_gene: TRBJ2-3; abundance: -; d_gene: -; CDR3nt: TGTGCCAGCAGCCAAGATCTAGCCCCGTCAGATACGCAGTATTTT; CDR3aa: CASSQDLAPSDTQYF
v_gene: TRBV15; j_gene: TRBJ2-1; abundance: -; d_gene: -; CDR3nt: TGTGCCACCAGCAGAGATTTAAGGGCGGGGCAGTTCTTC; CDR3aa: CATSRDLRAGQFF
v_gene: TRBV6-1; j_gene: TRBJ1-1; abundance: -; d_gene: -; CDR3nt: TGTGCCAGCAGTGAGGTCTTCTGGGAAGCTTTCTTT; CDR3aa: CASSEVFWEAFF
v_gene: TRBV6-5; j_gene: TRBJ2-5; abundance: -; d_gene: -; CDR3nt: TGTGCCAGCAGACCCCTAGGGGTTGAAACCCAGTACTTC; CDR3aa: CASRPLGVETQYF
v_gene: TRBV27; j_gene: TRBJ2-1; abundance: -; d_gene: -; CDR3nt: TGTGCCAGCAGTTCCCCGCCGGGCCAGAGAGTCAATGAGCAGTTCTTC; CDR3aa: CASSSPPGQRVNEQFF
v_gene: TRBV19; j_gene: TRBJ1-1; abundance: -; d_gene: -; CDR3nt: TGTGCCAGTAGAACCGATCGAGCGAACACTGAAGCTTTCTTT; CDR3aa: CASRTDRANTEAFF